The present T cell receptor beta chain was sequenced within a study of siplizumab effects on memory and regulatory T cells. TCRdb's copy holds only in-frame clones and misses some; the assay was immunoSEQ multiplex PCR. Of around 58,000 clones in the sample, less than 90% are singletons; the top ten hold approximately 4%. V was cut by 0 bases and J by 9 bases, with 16 bases left in between. CDR3 length equals 16 residues. Germline V gene sequence: CDR1 SGHNT, CDR2 YYREEE (reference sequence). This TCR derives from a human donor in good health. V is TRBV5-4 and J is TRBJ1-6; D remains ambiguous. Material: memory CD4+ T cells sorted from blood. This CDR3 is CASSLDRNDYASPLHF. Written as DNA, the CDR3 is TGTGCCAGCAGCTTGGACCGAAACGATTATGCTTCACCCCTCCACTTT.